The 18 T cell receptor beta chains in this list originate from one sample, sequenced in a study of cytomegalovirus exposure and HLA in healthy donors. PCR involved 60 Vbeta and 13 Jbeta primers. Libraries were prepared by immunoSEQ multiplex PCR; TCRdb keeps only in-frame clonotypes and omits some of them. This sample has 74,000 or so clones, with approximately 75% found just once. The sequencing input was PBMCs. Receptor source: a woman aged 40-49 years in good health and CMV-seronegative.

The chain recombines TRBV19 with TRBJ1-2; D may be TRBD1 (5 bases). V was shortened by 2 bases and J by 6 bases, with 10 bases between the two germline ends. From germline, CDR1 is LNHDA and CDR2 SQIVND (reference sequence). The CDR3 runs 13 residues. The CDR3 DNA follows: TGTGCCAGTAGTATATCAGGGTTCAATGGCTACACCTTC. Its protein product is CASSISGFNGYTF.

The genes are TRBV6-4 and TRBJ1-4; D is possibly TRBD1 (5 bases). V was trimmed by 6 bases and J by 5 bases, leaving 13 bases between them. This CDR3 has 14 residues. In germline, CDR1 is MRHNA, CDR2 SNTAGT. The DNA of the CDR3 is TGTGCCAGCAGAGCAGACAGCTACAATGAAAAACTGTTTTTT. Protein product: CASRADSYNEKLFF.

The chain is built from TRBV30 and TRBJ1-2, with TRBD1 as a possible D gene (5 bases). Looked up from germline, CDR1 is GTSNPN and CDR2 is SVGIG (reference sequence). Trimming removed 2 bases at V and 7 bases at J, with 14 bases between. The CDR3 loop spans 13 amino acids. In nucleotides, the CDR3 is TGTGCCTGGAGTTATGGGGCTTCGGGTGGCTACACCTTC. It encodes CAWSYGASGGYTF.

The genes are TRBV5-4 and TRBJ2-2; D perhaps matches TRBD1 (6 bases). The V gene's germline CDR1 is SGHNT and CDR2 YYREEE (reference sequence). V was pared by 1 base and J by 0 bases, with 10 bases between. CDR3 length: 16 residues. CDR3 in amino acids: CASSLMSGANTGELFF. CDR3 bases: TGTGCCAGCAGCTTGATGTCAGGGGCGAACACCGGGGAGCTGTTTTTT.

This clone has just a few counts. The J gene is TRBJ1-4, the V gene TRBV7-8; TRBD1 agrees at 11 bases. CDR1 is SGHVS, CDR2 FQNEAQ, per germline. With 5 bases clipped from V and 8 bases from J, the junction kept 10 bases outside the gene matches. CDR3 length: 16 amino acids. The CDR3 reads CASSPYGQGAQEKLFF. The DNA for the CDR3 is TGTGCCAGCAGCCCCTATGGACAGGGGGCGCAGGAAAAACTGTTTTTT.

CDR3: CASSLALERGGRDTQYF. The CDR3, as DNA: TGTGCCAGCAGCTTGGCCTTGGAGCGGGGGGGCCGAGATACGCAGTATTTT. The V and J genes are TRBV5-4 and TRBJ2-3; 10 nucleotides agree with TRBD2. CDR3 size: 17 residues. CDR1 and CDR2 (germline): SGHNT, YYREEE (reference sequence). V lost 0 bases and J lost 5; bases outside the gene matches: 9.

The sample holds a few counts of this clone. The CDR3 bases are TGTGCCAGCAGCCCACCCGGACAGACCGGTACTGAAGCTTTCTTT. It specifies CASSPPGQTGTEAFF. The chain combines TRBV14 with TRBJ1-1, with D possibly being TRBD1 (6 bases). The ends were cut back, 4 bases at V and 5 bases at J, with 17 bases in the middle. This CDR3 contains 15 residues. The germline V gene encodes CDR1 SGHDN and CDR2 FVKESK.

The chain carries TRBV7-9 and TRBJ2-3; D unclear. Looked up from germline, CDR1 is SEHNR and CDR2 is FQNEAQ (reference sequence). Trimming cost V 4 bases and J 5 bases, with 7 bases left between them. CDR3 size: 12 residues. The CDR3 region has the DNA TGTGCCAGCAGCTCACTCCGAGATACGCAGTATTTT. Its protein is CASSSLRDTQYF.

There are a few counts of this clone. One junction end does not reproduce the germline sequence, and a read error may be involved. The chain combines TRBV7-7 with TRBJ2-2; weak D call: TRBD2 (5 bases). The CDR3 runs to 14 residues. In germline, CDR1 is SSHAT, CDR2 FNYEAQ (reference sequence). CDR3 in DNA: TGTGCTAGCAGCTTGGACTTAGCGACCGGGGAGCTGTTTTTT. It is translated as CASSLDLATGELFF.

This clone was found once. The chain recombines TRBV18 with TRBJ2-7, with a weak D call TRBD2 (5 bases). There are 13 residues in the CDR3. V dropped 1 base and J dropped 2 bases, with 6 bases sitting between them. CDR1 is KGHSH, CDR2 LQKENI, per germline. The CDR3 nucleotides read TGTGCCAGCTCACCACAGAGGGCCTACGAGCAGTACTTC. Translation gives CASSPQRAYEQYF.

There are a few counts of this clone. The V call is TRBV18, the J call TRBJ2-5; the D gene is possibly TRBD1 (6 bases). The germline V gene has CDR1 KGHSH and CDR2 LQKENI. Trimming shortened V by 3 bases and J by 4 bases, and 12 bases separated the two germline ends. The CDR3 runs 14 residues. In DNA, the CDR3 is TGTGCCAGCTCACCGGGATGGGGGCCAGAGACCCAGTACTTC. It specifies CASSPGWGPETQYF.

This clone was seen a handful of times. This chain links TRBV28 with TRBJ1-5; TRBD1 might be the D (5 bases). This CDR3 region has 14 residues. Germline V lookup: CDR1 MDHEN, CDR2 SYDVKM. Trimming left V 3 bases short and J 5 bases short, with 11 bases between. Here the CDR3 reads CASSFRTYDQPQHF. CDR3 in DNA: TGTGCCAGCAGTTTTCGGACATATGATCAGCCCCAGCATTTT.

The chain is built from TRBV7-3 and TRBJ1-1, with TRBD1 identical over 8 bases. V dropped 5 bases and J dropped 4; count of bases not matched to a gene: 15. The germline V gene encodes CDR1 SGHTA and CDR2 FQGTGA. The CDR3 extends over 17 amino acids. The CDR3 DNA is TGTGCCAGCAGCCCCCATCCCCCCGGACAGGGTGGCACTGAAGCTTTCTTT. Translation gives CASSPHPPGQGGTEAFF.

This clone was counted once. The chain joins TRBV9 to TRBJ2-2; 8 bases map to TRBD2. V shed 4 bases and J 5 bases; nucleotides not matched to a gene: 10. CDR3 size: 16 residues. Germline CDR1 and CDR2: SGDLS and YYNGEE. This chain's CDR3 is CASSSPAGGDTGELFF. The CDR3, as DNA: TGTGCCAGCAGCTCGCCGGCGGGGGGCGATACCGGGGAGCTGTTTTTT.

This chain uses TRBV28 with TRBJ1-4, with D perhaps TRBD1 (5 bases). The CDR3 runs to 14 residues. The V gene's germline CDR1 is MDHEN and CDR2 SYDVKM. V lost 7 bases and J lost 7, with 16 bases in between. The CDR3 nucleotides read TGTGCCAGCAAAACGGGGGGTGTTGGTGAAAAACTGTTTTTT. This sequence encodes CASKTGGVGEKLFF. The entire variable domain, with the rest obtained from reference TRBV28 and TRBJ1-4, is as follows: DVKVTQSSRYLVKRTGEKVFLECVQDMDHENMFWYRQDPGLGLRLIYFSYDVKMKEKGDIPEGYSVSREKKERFSLILESASTNQTSMYLCASKTGGVGEKLFFGSGTQLSVL.

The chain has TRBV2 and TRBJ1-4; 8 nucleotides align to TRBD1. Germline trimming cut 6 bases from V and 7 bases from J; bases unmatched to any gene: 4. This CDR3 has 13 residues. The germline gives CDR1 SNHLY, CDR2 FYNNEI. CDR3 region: CASSDRGGEKLFF. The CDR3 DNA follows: TGTGCCAGCAGCGACAGGGGCGGTGAAAAACTGTTTTTT. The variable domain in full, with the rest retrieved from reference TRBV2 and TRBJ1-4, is EPEVTQTPSHQVTQMGQEVILRCVPISNHLYFYWYRQILGQKVEFLVSFYNNEISEKSEIFDDQFSVERPDGSNFTLKIRSTKLEDSAMYFCASSDRGGEKLFFGSGTQLSVL.

CDR3 sequence (DNA): TGTGCCAGCAGTGAAGGTTGGGACAGCTATGGCACTGAAGCTTTCTTT. Translated, it gives CASSEGWDSYGTEAFF. The chain uses TRBV6-1 and TRBJ1-1; 7 bases are shared with TRBD1. The CDR3 contains 16 residues. V was pared by 1 base and J by 4 bases, with 9 bases of the junction left unmatched. CDR1 is MNHNS, CDR2 SASEGT, per germline.

This CDR3 reads CASSGVRDRGGELFF. The DNA of the CDR3 is TGTGCCAGCAGTGGGGTCCGGGACAGGGGCGGGGAGCTGTTTTTT. This rearrangement joins TRBV6-1 to TRBJ2-2; TRBD1 matches at 10 bases. The CDR3 runs to 15 residues. The germline CDR1 and CDR2 sequences are MNHNS and SASEGT. V was clipped by 4 bases and J by 7 bases; unmatched bases: 6.